This is a list of T cell receptor beta chains from one sample in a study of T cell changes during pregnancy in multiple sclerosis. Measured with immunoSEQ multiplex PCR; TCRdb has only the in-frame clones, and not every one. This table has approximately 48,000 clones, 94% appearing once. Specimen: CD8+ T cells from peripheral blood mononuclear cells, collected before pregnancy. These receptors originate from a female donor with multiple sclerosis, enrolled in a pregnancy study. Each CDR3 is given with its conserved first and last residue. The order of the fields is V gene, D gene, CDR3 protein. D genes are given only for firm matches.

TRBV23-1,NA,CASSQKSSGQLSYEQYF
TRBV28,TRBD1,CASSLPGTGDTEAFF
TRBV27,TRBD2,CASCIAGVGKYEQFF
TRBV10-3,NA,CAISESQLREQYF
TRBV9,TRBD1,CASSVDSGQGSNYGYTF
TRBV6-4,NA,CASSESGGGGTEAFF
TRBV27,NA,CASSLPGLINEQYF
TRBV5-1,TRBD1,CASRTGNTEAFF
TRBV5-4,TRBD1,CASSQDRGQPQHF
TRBV30,TRBD1,CAWSVQGHQPQHF
TRBV27,NA,CASSSSDPTIVFEGLFF
TRBV6-1,NA,CASSELNLSIYNEQFF
TRBV27,NA,CASSQGNQPQHF
TRBV7-9,TRBD2,CASSPTTSAHYNEQFF
TRBV29-1,NA,CSVRRVGAKNIQYF
TRBV28,TRBD1,CASSLTGGAIYEQFF
TRBV27,TRBD1,CASSLRQGMNTEAFF
TRBV14,NA,CASRDTARSSYEQYF